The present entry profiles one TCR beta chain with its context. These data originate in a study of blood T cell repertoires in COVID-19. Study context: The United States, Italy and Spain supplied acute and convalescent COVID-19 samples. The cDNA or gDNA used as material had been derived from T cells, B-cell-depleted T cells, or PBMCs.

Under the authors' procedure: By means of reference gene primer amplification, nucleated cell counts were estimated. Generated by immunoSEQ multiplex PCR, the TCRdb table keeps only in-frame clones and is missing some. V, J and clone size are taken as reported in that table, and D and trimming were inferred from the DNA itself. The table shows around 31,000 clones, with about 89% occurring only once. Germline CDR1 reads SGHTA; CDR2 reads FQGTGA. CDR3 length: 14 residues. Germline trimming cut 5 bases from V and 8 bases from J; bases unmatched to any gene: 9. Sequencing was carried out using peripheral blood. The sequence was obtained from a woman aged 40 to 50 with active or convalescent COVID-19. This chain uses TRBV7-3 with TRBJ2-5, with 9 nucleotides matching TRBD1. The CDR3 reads CASSPGQGLGTQYF. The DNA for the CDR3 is TGTGCCAGCAGCCCGGGACAGGGTCTTGGAACCCAGTACTTC. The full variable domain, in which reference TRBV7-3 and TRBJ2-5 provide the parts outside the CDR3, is GAGVSQTPSNKVTEKGKYVELRCDPISGHTALYWYRQSLGQGPEFLIYFQGTGAADDSGLPNDRFFAVRPEGSVSTLKIQRTERGDSAVYLCASSPGQGLGTQYFGPGTRLLVL.